This T cell receptor beta chain was profiled in a study of blood T cell repertoires in COVID-19. For the study at large: COVID-19 samples collected from the United States, Italy and Spain covered acute and convalescent phases. T cells, B-cell-depleted T cells, or PBMCs provided the cDNA or gDNA that served as material.

The CDR3 consists of 15 residues. With 4 bases clipped from V and 4 bases from J, the junction kept 9 bases outside the gene matches. Germline V lookup: CDR1 SGHRS, CDR2 YFSETQ. The data were produced by immunoSEQ multiplex PCR, yet TCRdb's version contains in-frame clones alone and is incomplete. The sample lists about 140,000 clones, 87% occurring once. This TCR derives from a human donor in a cohort sampled during active COVID-19. This chain joins TRBV5-1 and TRBJ1-2, with 8 bases fitting TRBD1. Sequencing was carried out using peripheral blood. This CDR3 reads CASSLTGDIRYGYTF. As DNA, the CDR3 is TGCGCCAGCAGCCTGACAGGGGATATCCGCTATGGCTACACCTTC.